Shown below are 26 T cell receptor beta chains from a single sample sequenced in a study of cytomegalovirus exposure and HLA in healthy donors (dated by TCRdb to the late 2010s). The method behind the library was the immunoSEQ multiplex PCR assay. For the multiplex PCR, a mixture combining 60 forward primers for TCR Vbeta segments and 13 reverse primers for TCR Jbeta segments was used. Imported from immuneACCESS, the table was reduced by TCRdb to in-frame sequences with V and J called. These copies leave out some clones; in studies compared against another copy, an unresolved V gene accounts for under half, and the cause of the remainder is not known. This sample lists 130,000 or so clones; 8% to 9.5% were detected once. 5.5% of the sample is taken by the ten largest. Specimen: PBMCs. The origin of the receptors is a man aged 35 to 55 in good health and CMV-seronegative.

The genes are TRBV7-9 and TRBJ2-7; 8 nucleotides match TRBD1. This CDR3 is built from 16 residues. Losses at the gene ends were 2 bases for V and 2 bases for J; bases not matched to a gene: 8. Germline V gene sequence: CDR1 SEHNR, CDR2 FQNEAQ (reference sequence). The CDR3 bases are TGTGCCAGCAGCTTATTTCTCGGGACAGGAGCCTACGAGCAGTACTTC. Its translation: CASSLFLGTGAYEQYF.

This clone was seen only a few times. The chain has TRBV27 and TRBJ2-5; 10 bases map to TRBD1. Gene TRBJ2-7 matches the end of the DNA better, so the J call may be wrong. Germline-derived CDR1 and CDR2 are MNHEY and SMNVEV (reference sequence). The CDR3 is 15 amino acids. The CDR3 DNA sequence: TGTGCCAGCAGATGGGGGACAGGGGTGTACTACGAGCAGTACTTC. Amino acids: CASRWGTGVYYEQYF.

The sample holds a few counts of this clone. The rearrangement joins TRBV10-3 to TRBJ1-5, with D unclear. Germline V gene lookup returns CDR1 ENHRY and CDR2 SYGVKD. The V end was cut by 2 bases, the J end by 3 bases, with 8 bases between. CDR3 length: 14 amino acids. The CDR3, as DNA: TGTGCCATCAGTGAGAGGCAGGCCAATCAGCCCCAGCATTTT. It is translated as CAISERQANQPQHF.

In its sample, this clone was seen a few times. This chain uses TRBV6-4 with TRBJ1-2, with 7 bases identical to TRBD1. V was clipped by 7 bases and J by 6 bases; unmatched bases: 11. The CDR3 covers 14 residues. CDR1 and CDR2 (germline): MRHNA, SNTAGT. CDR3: CASMDDRVDDGYTF. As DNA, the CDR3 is TGTGCCAGCATGGACGACAGGGTGGATGATGGCTACACCTTC.

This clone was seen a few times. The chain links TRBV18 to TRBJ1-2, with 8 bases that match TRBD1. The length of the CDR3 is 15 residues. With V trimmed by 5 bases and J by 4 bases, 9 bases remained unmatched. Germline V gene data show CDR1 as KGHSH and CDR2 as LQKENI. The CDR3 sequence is CASSVTGTGGYGYTF. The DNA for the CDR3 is TGTGCCAGCTCAGTGACCGGGACAGGCGGCTATGGCTACACCTTC.

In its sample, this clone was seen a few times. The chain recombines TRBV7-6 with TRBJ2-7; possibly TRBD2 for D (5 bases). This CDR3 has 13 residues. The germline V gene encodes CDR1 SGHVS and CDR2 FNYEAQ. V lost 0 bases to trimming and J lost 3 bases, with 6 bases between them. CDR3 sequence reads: CASSLAGSYEQYF. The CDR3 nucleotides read TGTGCCAGCAGCTTAGCAGGGAGCTACGAGCAGTACTTC. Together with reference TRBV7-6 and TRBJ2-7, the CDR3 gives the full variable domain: GAGVSQSPRYKVTKRGQDVALRCDPISGHVSLYWYRQALGQGPEFLTYFNYEAQQDKSGLPNDRFSAERPEGSISTLTIQRTEQRDSAMYRCASSLAGSYEQYFGPGTRLTVT.

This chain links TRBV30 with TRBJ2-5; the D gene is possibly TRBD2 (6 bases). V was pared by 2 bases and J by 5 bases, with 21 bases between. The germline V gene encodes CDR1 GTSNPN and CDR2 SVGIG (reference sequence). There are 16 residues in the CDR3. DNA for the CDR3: TGTGCCTGGAGTCGTGATTTCGTCCAGGGAGGTGAGACCCAGTACTTC. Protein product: CAWSRDFVQGGETQYF.

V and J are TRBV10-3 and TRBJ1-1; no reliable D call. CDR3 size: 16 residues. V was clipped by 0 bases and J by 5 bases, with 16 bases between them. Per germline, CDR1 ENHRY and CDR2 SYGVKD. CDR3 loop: CAISESLAISWTEAFF. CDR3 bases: TGTGCCATCAGTGAGTCCTTAGCCATAAGCTGGACTGAAGCTTTCTTT.

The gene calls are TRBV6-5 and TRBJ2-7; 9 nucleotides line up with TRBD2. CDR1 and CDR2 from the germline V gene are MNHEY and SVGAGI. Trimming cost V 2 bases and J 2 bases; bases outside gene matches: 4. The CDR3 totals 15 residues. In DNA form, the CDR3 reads TGTGCCAGCAGTTACACCGGGACTAGCACCTACGAGCAGTACTTC. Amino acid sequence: CASSYTGTSTYEQYF.

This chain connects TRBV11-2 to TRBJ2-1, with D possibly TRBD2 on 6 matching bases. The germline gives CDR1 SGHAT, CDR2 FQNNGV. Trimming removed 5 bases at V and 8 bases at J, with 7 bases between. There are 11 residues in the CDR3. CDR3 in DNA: TGTGCCAGCAGCGGGACTTATGAGCAGTTCTTC. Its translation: CASSGTYEQFF.

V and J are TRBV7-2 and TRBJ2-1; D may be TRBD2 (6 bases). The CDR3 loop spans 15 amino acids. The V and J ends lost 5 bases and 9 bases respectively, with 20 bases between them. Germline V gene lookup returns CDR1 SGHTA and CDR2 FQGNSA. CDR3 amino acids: CASSAHGAGLGEQFF. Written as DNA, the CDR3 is TGTGCCAGCAGCGCCCACGGGGCGGGGCTGGGTGAGCAGTTCTTC.

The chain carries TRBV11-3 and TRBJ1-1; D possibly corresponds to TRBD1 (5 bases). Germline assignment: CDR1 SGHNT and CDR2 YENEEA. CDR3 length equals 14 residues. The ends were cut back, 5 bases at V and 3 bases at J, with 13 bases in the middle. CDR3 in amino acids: CASSQGAADTEAFF. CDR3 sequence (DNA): TGTGCCAGCAGCCAGGGTGCGGCGGACACTGAAGCTTTCTTT.

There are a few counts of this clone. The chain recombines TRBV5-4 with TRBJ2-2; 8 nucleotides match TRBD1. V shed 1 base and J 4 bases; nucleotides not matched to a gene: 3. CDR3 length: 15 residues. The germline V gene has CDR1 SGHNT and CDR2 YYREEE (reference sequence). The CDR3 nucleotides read TGTGCCAGCAGCTTGCCCGGGACAGGCACCGGGGAGCTGTTTTTT. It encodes CASSLPGTGTGELFF.

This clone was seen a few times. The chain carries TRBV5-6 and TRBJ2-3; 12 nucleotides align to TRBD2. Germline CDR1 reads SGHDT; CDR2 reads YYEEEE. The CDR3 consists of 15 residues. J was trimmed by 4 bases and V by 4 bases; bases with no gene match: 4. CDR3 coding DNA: TGTGCCAGCAGCCTAGCGGGGGGGCGTGCAGATACGCAGTATTTT. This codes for CASSLAGGRADTQYF.

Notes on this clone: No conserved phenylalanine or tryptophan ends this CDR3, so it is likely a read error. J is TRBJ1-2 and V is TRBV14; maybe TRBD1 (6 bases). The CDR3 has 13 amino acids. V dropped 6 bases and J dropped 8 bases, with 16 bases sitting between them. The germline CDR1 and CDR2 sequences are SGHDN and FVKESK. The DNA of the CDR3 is TGTGCCAGCAGTCAGCGGGGGGCAGACGGCTACACCGTC. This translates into CASSQRGADGYTV.

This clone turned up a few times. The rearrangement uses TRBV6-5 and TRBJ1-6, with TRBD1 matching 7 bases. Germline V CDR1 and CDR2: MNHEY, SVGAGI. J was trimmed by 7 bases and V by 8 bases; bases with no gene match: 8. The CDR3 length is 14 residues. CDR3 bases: TGTGCCAGCTCTAGGGACAGCCTCAATTCACCCCTCCACTTT. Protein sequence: CASSRDSLNSPLHF.

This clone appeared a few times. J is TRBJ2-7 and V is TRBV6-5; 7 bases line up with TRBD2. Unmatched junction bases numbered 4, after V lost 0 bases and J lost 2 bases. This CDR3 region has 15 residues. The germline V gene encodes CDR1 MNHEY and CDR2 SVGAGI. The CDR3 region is CASSYSPSGTYEQYF. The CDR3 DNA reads TGTGCCAGCAGTTACTCCCCTAGCGGAACCTACGAGCAGTACTTC.

The CDR3 region is CSVGREKNIQYF. The CDR3 DNA is TGCAGCGTTGGCCGGGAGAAAAACATTCAGTACTTC. This rearrangement joins TRBV29-1 to TRBJ2-4, with a tentative D call TRBD2 (6 bases). Trimming took 4 bases from V and 4 from J, leaving 8 bases between them. This CDR3 has 12 amino acids. The germline V gene has CDR1 SQVTM and CDR2 ANQGSEA. Complete variable domain (other parts from reference TRBV29-1 and TRBJ2-4): SAVISQKPSRDICQRGTSLTIQCQVDSQVTMMFWYRQQPGQSLTLIATANQGSEATYESGFVIDKFPISRPNLTFSTLTVSNMSPEDSSIYLCSVGREKNIQYFGAGTRLSVL.

DNA for the CDR3: TGTGCCAGCAGCTCGCCGGGACTAGGGACAAATGAGCAGTTCTTC. Translated: CASSSPGLGTNEQFF. The chain carries TRBV5-4 and TRBJ2-1, with 8 bases identical to TRBD2. This CDR3 region has 15 residues. Germline V lookup: CDR1 SGHNT, CDR2 YYREEE (reference sequence). V gave up 3 bases and J gave up 7 bases; unmatched junction bases: 9.

CDR3 DNA sequence: TGTGCCAGCAGCTTTGCGAGAATGAACACCGGGGAGCTGTTTTTT. It codes for CASSFARMNTGELFF. The chain combines TRBV5-4 with TRBJ2-2; D is unclear. The CDR3 contains 15 residues. Germline loops: CDR1 SGHNT, CDR2 YYREEE (reference sequence). Trimming removed 2 bases from V and 1 base from J, with 9 bases in between.

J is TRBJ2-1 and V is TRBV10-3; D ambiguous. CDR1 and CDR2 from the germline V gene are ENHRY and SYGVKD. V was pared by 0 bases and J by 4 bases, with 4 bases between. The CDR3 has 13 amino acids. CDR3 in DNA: TGTGCCATCAGTGAGTCGCTATACAATGAGCAGTTCTTC. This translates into CAISESLYNEQFF.

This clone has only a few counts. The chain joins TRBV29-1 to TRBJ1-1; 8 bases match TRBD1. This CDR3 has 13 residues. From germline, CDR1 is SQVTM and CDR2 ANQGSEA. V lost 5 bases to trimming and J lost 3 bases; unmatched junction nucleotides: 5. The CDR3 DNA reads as TGCAGCGTTCTCCAGGGGGCCTACACTGAAGCTTTCTTT. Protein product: CSVLQGAYTEAFF.

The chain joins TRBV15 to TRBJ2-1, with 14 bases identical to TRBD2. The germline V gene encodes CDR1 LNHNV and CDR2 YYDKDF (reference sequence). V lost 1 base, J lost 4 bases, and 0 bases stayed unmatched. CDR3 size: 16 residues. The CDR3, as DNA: TGTGCCACCAGCAGAGGGACTAGCGGGGGGTACAATGAGCAGTTCTTC. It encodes CATSRGTSGGYNEQFF.

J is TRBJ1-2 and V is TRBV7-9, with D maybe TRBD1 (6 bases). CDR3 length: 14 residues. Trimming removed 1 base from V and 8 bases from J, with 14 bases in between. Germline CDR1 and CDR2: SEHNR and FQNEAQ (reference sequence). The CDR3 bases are TGTGCCAGCAGCTTAGTCCGGGGGGCTGGGGGCTACACCTTC. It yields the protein CASSLVRGAGGYTF. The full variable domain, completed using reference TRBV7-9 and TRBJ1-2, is DTGVSQNPRHKITKRGQNVTFRCDPISEHNRLYWYRQTLGQGPEFLTYFQNEAQLEKSRLLSDRFSAERPKGSFSTLEIQRTEQGDSAMYLCASSLVRGAGGYTFGSGTRLTVV.

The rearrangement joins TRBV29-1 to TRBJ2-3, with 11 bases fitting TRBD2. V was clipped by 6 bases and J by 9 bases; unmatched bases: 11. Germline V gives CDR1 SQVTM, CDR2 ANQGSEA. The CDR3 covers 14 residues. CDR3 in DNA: TGCAGCGTAGTACTAGCGGGGGCCGACCCGACGCAGTATTTT. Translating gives CSVVLAGADPTQYF.

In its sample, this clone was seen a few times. The CDR3 coding sequence is TGTGCCAGCAGTTATGCGGGGGCCGGGCAGCCCCAGCATTTT. Encoded protein: CASSYAGAGQPQHF. J is TRBJ1-5 and V is TRBV6-5; D is possibly TRBD1 (6 bases). Trimming pared 3 bases from V and 7 bases from J, leaving 13 bases between. Germline V gives CDR1 MNHEY, CDR2 SVGAGI. This CDR3 is built from 14 residues.